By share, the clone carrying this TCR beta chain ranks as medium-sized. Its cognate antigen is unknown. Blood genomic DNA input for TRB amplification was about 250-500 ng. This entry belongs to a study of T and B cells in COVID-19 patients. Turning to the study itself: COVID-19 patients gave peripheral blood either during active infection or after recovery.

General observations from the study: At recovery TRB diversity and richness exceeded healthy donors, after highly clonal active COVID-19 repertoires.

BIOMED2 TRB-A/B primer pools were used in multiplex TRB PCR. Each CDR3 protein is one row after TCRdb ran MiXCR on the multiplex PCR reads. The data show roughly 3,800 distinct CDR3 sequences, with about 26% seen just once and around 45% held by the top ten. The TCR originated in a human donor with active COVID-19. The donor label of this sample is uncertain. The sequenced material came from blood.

DNA for the CDR3: TGTGCCAGCAGTCTCAGGGGTACTAGCGGGGGGGCCTATGAGCAGTTCTTC. Encoded protein: CASSLRGTSGGAYEQFF. This sequence joins TRBV12-3 or TRBV12-4 and TRBJ2-1, with 13 bases identical to TRBD2. The CDR3 consists of 17 residues. V dropped 5 bases and J dropped 8; count of bases not matched to a gene: 12.